The rows below give T cell receptor beta chains drawn from one sample of a study of CD8 T cells in Susac syndrome. Via MiXCR, TCRdb re-called the immunoSEQ multiplex PCR reads, giving one row per CDR3 protein. The sample has more than 80,000 distinct CDR3 sequences, approximately 93% seen once. Material for sequencing was CD8+ T cells from PBMCs. Source of these receptors: a human donor with Susac syndrome. The CDR3 runs from the conserved cysteine through the conserved F or W. The D gene is left open where the match is weak. Clone size appears in some rows only: once, few, many, or a class for an expanded clone.

.	TRBV12-3/TRBV12-4	once	TRBJ2-4	CASSLESAPRIIQYF	TGTGCCAGCAGTTTGGAGTCCGCCCCACGTATCATTCAGTACTTC
.	TRBV29-1	once	TRBJ2-1	CSALPLLSSGNEQFF	TGCAGCGCCTTGCCGCTTCTCAGCTCCGGCAATGAGCAGTTCTTC
.	TRBV7-8	.	TRBJ2-7	CASSLGGYRFSYEQYF	TGTGCCAGCAGCTTAGGGGGTTATAGATTCTCCTACGAGCAGTACTTC
.	TRBV2	.	TRBJ2-2	CASSGSGIMPGELFF	TGTGCCAGCAGTGGGTCGGGGATTATGCCCGGGGAGCTGTTTTTT
.	TRBV4-1	once	TRBJ2-1	CASSQNNEQFF	TGCGCCAGCAGCCAAAACAATGAGCAGTTCTTC
TRBD2	TRBV7-2	.	TRBJ2-1	CASSSTLAAYNEQFF	TGTGCCAGCAGCTCGACACTAGCGGCCTACAATGAGCAGTTCTTC
.	TRBV20-1	.	TRBJ2-7	CSARDPDSYEQYF	TGCAGTGCTAGAGATCCTGACTCCTACGAGCAGTACTTC
.	TRBV20-1	.	TRBJ1-2	CSARQGGAYGYTF	TGCAGTGCTAGGCAGGGAGGCGCCTATGGCTACACCTTC
.	TRBV20-1	.	TRBJ1-2	CSAREGYRYTF	TGCAGTGCTAGAGAGGGGTATCGCTACACCTTC
.	TRBV6-5	.	TRBJ2-2	CASSYVSGDTGELFF	TGTGCCAGCAGTTACGTGTCAGGGGACACCGGGGAGCTGTTTTTT
.	TRBV6-5	.	TRBJ2-3	CASRTRGGIGDTQYF	TGTGCCAGCAGGACCAGGGGGGGGATCGGAGATACGCAGTATTTT
.	TRBV4-3	.	TRBJ1-6	CASSHGQGGNSPLHF	TGCGCCAGCAGCCATGGGCAGGGTGGGAATTCACCCCTCCACTTT
TRBD1	TRBV12-3/TRBV12-4	.	TRBJ1-2	CASSETGTLDYTF	TGTGCCAGCAGTGAGACAGGGACTTTGGACTACACCTTC
.	TRBV14	.	TRBJ1-1	CASSYPGHLNTEAFF	TGTGCCAGCAGCTACCCGGGACACCTGAACACTGAAGCTTTCTTT
.	TRBV29-1	.	TRBJ1-2	CSVEDRSGNGYTF	TGCAGCGTTGAAGATAGATCGGGTAATGGCTACACCTTC